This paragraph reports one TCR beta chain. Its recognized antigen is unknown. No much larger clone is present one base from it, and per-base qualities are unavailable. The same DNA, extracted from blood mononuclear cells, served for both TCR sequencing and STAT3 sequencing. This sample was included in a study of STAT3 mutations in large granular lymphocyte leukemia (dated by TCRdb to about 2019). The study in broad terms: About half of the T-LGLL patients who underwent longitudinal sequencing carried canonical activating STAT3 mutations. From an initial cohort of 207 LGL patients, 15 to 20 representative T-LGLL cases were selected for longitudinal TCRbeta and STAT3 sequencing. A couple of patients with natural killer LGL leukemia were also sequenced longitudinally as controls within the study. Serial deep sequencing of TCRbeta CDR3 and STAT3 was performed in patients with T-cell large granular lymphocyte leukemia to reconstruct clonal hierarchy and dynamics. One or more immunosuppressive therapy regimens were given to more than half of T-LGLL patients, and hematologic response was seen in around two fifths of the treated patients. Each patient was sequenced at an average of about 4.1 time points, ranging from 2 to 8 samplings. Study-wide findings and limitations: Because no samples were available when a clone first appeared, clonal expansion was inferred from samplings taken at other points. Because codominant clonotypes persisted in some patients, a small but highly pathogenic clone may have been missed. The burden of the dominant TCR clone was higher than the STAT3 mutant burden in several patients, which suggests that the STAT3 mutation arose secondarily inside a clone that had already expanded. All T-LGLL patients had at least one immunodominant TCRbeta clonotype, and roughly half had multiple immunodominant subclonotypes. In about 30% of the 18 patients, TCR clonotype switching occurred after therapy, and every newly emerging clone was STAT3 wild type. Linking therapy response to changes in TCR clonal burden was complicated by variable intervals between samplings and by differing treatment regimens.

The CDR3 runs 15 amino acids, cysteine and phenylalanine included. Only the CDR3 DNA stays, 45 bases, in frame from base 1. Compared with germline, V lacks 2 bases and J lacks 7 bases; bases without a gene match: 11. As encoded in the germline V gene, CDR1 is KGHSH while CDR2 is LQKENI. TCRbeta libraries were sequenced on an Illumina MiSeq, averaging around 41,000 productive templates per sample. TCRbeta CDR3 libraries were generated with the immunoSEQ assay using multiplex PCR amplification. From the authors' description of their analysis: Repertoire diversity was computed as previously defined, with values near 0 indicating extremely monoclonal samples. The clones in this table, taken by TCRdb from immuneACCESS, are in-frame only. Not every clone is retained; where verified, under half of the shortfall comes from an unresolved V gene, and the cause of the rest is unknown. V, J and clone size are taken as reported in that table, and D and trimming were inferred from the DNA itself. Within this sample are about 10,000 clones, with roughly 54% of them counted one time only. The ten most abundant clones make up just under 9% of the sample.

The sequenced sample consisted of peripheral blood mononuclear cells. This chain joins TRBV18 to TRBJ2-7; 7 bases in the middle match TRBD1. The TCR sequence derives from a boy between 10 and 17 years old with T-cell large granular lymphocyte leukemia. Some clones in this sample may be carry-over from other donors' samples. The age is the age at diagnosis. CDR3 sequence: CASSPRQGPADEQYF. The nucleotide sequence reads TGTGCCAGCTCACCAAGACAGGGCCCCGCAGATGAGCAGTACTTC.